This T cell receptor (beta chain) derives from a study of T cells in Graves' hyperthyroidism and ophthalmopathy. Overall study findings and caveats: Most expanded thyroid clonotypes above 0.001 recurred in blood.

Germline V gene sequence: CDR1 MDHEN, CDR2 SYDVKM. This CDR3 contains 15 residues. A roughly 10 ml volume of fresh peripheral blood provided the PBMCs. In regard to this clonotype: Its antigen is unknown. One junction end does not reproduce the germline sequence, and a read error may be involved.

RNA transcripts provided the source from which TCR beta CDR3 regions were amplified. When the TCR CDR3 underwent first-round RT-PCR, the HTBI primer set was used. TCRdb reprocessed the multiplex PCR reads with MiXCR, giving one entry per CDR3 protein. The sample has nearly 750,000 distinct CDR3 sequences; approximately 40% are singletons. The TCR sequence derives from a middle-aged woman with Graves' hyperthyroidism. The rearrangement uses TRBV28 and TRBJ1-2; 8 bases are a match to TRBD1. Sequencing used blood. CDR3 in amino acids: CASSLRTGLNHGYTF. The CDR3 DNA sequence: TGTGCCAGCAGTTTACGGACAGGGCTTAACCATGGCTACACCTTC.